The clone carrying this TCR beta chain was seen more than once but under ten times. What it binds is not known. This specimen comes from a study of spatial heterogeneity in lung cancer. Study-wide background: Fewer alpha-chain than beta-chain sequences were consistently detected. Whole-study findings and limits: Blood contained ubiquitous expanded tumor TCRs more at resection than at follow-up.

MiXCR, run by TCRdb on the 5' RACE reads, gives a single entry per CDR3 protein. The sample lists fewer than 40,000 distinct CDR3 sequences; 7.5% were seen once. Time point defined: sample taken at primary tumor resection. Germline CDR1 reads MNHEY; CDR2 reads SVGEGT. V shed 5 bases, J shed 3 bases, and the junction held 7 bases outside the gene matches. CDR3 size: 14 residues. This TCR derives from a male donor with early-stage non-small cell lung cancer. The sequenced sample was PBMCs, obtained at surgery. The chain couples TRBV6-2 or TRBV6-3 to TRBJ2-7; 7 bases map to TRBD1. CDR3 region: CASSPTGKGYEQYF. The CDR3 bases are TGTGCCAGCAGTCCGACAGGGAAGGGCTACGAGCAGTACTTC.